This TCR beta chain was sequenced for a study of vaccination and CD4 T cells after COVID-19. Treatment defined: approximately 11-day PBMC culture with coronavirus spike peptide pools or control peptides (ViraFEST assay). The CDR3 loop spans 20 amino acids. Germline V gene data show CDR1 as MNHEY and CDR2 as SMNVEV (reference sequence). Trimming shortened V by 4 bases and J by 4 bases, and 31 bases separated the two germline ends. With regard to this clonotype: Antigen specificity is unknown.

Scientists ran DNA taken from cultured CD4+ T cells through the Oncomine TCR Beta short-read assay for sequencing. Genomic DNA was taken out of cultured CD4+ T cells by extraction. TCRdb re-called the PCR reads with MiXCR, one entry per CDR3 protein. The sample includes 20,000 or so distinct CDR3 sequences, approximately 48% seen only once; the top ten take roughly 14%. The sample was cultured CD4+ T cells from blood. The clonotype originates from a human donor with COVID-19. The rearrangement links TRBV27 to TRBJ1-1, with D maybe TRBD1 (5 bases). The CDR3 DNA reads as TGTGCCAGCAGTTCACCCCTGGCATTGGCAGGGAAGGTGGGGATCACTGAAGCTTTCTTT. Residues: CASSSPLALAGKVGITEAFF.